These 25 T cell receptor beta chains were all obtained from the same sample, sequenced in a study of T cells in Graves' hyperthyroidism and ophthalmopathy. TCR beta CDR3 regions were amplified from RNA transcripts. TCR CDR3 regions were first amplified by RT-PCR with HTBI primers. TCRdb re-derived calls from the multiplex PCR reads in MiXCR, one entry per CDR3 protein. Among roughly 530,000 distinct CDR3 sequences, 17% were seen once, and the ten largest hold 17%. The sequencing sample was made of blood. The receptors derive from a woman in her late teens or twenties with Graves' ophthalmopathy.

For the CDR3, the DNA is TGTGCCAGCAGCCAAGTCGGCCCGCTAGGCTACACCTTC. It is translated as CASSQVGPLGYTF. The J gene is TRBJ1-2, the V gene TRBV3-1; D unclear. Germline V gene data show CDR1 as LGHDT and CDR2 as YNNKEL (reference sequence). V was shortened by 1 base and J by 8 bases, with 11 bases between the two germline ends. The CDR3 covers 13 residues. Filled out from reference TRBV3-1 and TRBJ1-2, the complete variable domain reads DTAVSQTPKYLVTQMGNDKSIKCEQNLGHDTMYWYKQDSKKFLKIMFSYNNKELIINETVPNRFSPKSPDKAHLNLHINSLELGDSAVYFCASSQVGPLGYTFGSGTRLTVV.

The sample holds many counts of this clonotype. This sequence joins TRBV7-2 and TRBJ1-2; possibly TRBD1 for D (5 bases). V was trimmed by 2 bases and J by 1 base, leaving 11 bases between them. There are 15 residues in the CDR3. The germline V gene has CDR1 SGHTA and CDR2 FQGNSA. The CDR3 nucleotides read TGTGCCAGCAGCTTATCAAGGGGCTTTAACTATGGCTACACCTTC. Translated: CASSLSRGFNYGYTF.

The J gene is TRBJ2-2, the V gene TRBV9; 10 bases agree with TRBD2. This CDR3 has 15 amino acids. Germline V gene sequence: CDR1 SGDLS, CDR2 YYNGEE. V lost 3 bases, J lost 4 bases, and 3 bases stayed unmatched. This chain's CDR3 is CASSGLAGVTGELFF. The CDR3 bases are TGTGCCAGCAGCGGCCTAGCGGGAGTCACCGGGGAGCTGTTTTTT.

This clonotype showed up just a few times. The rearrangement joins TRBV6-1 to TRBJ1-4; 9 bases agree with TRBD1. Germline V lookup: CDR1 MNHNS, CDR2 SASEGT. Unmatched junction bases numbered 6, after V lost 6 bases and J lost 4 bases. This CDR3 comprises 15 residues. The DNA of the CDR3 is TGTGCCAGCAGCAACAGGGGGCCTAGTAATGAAAAACTGTTTTTT. It specifies CASSNRGPSNEKLFF.

The V gene is TRBV27, the J gene TRBJ2-7; 8 bases are a match to TRBD2. The germline CDR1 and CDR2 sequences are MNHEY and SMNVEV (reference sequence). The CDR3 is 14 residues long. The junction had 9 bases not matched to a gene; V was cut back by 7 bases and J by 4 bases. CDR3 in amino acids: CASTRAGGSYEQYF. CDR3 sequence (DNA): TGTGCCAGCACCCGGGCGGGAGGATCGTACGAGCAGTACTTC.

This clonotype was observed a handful of times. The V and J genes are TRBV11-2 and TRBJ2-3, with 13 bases that match TRBD2. CDR1 is SGHAT, CDR2 FQNNGV, per germline. The CDR3 loop spans 17 amino acids. Unmatched junction bases numbered 6, after V lost 1 base and J lost 5 bases. The CDR3 DNA reads as TGTGCCAGCAGCTTAGTAACTAGCGGGAGGGTCAAAGATACGCAGTATTTT. Its translation is CASSLVTSGRVKDTQYF.

The sample holds many counts of this clonotype. The rearrangement uses TRBV11-1 and TRBJ2-7; D unresolved. The CDR3 has 14 amino acids. Trimming took off 6 bases at V and 2 bases at J, with 14 bases between the two ends. Germline V gene sequence: CDR1 SGHAT, CDR2 FQDESV (reference sequence). Here the CDR3 DNA reads TGTGCCAGCAGTTGGTTTCAAGGACCCTACGAGCAGTACTTC. Translating gives CASSWFQGPYEQYF. Complete variable domain (other parts from reference TRBV11-1 and TRBJ2-7): EAEVAQSPRYKITEKSQAVAFWCDPISGHATLYWYRQILGQGPELLVQFQDESVVDDSQLPKDRFSAERLKGVDSTLKIQPAELGDSAMYLCASSWFQGPYEQYFGPGTRLTVT.

This clonotype was counted many times. The V and J genes are TRBV30 and TRBJ2-2, with 8 bases fitting TRBD2. Looked up from germline, CDR1 is GTSNPN and CDR2 is SVGIG (reference sequence). The CDR3 sequence is 16 residues long. The J segment lost 3 bases and the V segment lost 4 bases, leaving 10 bases of the junction unmatched. DNA of the CDR3: TGTGCCTGGAACCCTAGCGGGCATCGTTACACCGGGGAGCTGTTTTTT. Translated: CAWNPSGHRYTGELFF.

Comments on this clonotype: This may be a read error: a much more frequent sequence differs by one nucleotide. The rearrangement uses TRBV20-1 and TRBJ1-1; D possibly corresponds to TRBD1 (5 bases). The V and J ends lost 5 bases and 4 bases respectively, with 20 bases between them. The CDR3 runs 15 residues. From germline, CDR1 is DFQATT and CDR2 SNEGSKA (reference sequence). The CDR3: CSAGGGGRRTTEAFF. In DNA form, the CDR3 reads TGCAGTGCTGGAGGCGGGGGAAGGAGAACCACTGAAGCTTTCTTT.

This clonotype was seen only a few times. The genes are TRBV20-1 and TRBJ1-1, with a possible D match to TRBD1 (5 bases). The CDR3 runs 11 residues. Trimming removed 1 base from V and 9 bases from J, with 9 bases in between. CDR1 and CDR2 from the germline V gene are DFQATT and SNEGSKA (reference sequence). The CDR3 reads CSARVGAQAFF. The CDR3 bases are TGCAGTGCTAGAGTTGGGGCGCAAGCTTTCTTT.

The chain carries TRBV20-1 and TRBJ1-5; D is possibly TRBD1 (5 bases). This CDR3 spans 14 amino acids. Germline CDR1 is DFQATT and CDR2 is SNEGSKA (reference sequence). With 3 bases removed from V and 4 bases from J, the gap between germline ends came to 13 bases. The chain's CDR3 is CSARSPGSNQPQHF. The CDR3 DNA follows: TGCAGTGCTAGGAGCCCAGGGTCTAATCAGCCCCAGCATTTT.

V gene TRBV18 combines with J gene TRBJ2-1, with TRBD2 as a possible D gene (5 bases). Germline V gene sequence: CDR1 KGHSH, CDR2 LQKENI. The length of the CDR3 is 14 residues. V shed 3 bases and J shed 2 bases, with 8 bases lying between them. The CDR3 nucleotides are TGTGCCAGCTCACCGGAGGTACCCTACAATGAGCAGTTCTTC. Protein sequence: CASSPEVPYNEQFF.

Only one count was recorded for this clonotype. The V gene is TRBV30, the J gene TRBJ2-3, with 10 nucleotides matching TRBD2. The trim removed 5 bases at V and 6 bases at J, leaving 17 bases unmatched. Germline CDR1 and CDR2: GTSNPN and SVGIG (reference sequence). The CDR3 loop spans 17 amino acids. CDR3 protein: CAWGSIYLAGAWDTQYF. The CDR3 DNA sequence: TGTGCCTGGGGTTCCATATACCTAGCGGGGGCCTGGGATACGCAGTATTTT. The complete variable domain, with remaining parts taken from reference TRBV30 and TRBJ2-3, reads SQTIHQWPATLVQPVGSPLSLECTVEGTSNPNLYWYRQAAGRGLQLLFYSVGIGQISSEVPQNLSASRPQDRQFILSSKKLLLSDSGFYLCAWGSIYLAGAWDTQYFGPGTRLTVL.

This chain uses TRBV6-1 with TRBJ1-1; perhaps TRBD1 as D (6 bases). The CDR3 runs 14 residues. Between the trimmed V and J ends, which lost 1 base and 7 bases, there was a span of 13 bases. Germline values: CDR1 MNHNS, CDR2 SASEGT. The CDR3 loop reads CASSEGTETHEAFF. The CDR3 nucleotides read TGTGCCAGCAGTGAAGGGACAGAGACACATGAAGCTTTCTTT.

Written as DNA, the CDR3 is TGTGCCAGTGGTGGGGCCCGCGGAGATACGCAGTATTTT. This encodes CASGGARGDTQYF. The genes are TRBV9 and TRBJ2-3, with D tentatively TRBD1 (5 bases). Trimming removed 8 bases at V and 5 bases at J, with 15 bases between. Germline-derived CDR1 and CDR2 are SGDLS and YYNGEE. CDR3 length: 13 residues.

This clonotype came up many times. J is TRBJ2-3 and V is TRBV20-1; D is unclear. Trimming left V 5 bases short and J 2 bases short, with 5 bases between. The CDR3 extends over 11 amino acids. CDR1 and CDR2 (germline): DFQATT, SNEGSKA (reference sequence). This CDR3 reads CSARTTDTQYF. The DNA for the CDR3 is TGCAGTGCTCGTACCACAGATACGCAGTATTTT.

Ten or more counts support this clonotype. The genes are TRBV6-2 or TRBV6-3 and TRBJ2-5; TRBD2 matches at 10 bases. V trimming: 2 bases; J trimming: 2 bases; junction bases outside the gene matches: 2. Germline V gene lookup returns CDR1 MNHEY and CDR2 SVGEGT. This CDR3 region has 15 residues. The CDR3 loop is CASSYTSGTQETQYF. Here the CDR3 DNA reads TGTGCCAGCAGTTACACTAGCGGGACACAAGAGACCCAGTACTTC.

In its sample, this clonotype was seen a few times. The rearrangement links TRBV20-1 to TRBJ1-2; a possible D gene is TRBD1 (5 bases). CDR3 length equals 17 residues. Trimming pared 0 bases from V and 6 bases from J, leaving 23 bases between. Germline V gene data show CDR1 as DFQATT and CDR2 as SNEGSKA (reference sequence). The CDR3 DNA reads as TGCAGTGCTAGAGATACCGGGCATCCCGTTGGGGGACATGGCTACACCTTC. Its translation: CSARDTGHPVGGHGYTF.

Notes on this clonotype: One base away lies a much larger clone, so this may be a sequencing read error. This chain joins TRBV27 and TRBJ2-7, with D unresolved. The CDR3 extends over 12 amino acids. CDR1 MNHEY and CDR2 SMNVEV come from the germline V gene (reference sequence). The DNA of the CDR3 is TGTGCCAGCAGCCCCACCGGCAACGAGCAGTGCTTC. It codes for CASSPTGNEQCF.

This clonotype was seen many times. J is TRBJ2-3 and V is TRBV28, with TRBD1 matching 11 bases. This CDR3 has 14 amino acids. V lost 11 bases to trimming and J lost 9 bases; unmatched junction nucleotides: 13. CDR1 and CDR2 (germline): MDHEN, SYDVKM. CDR3 region: CAGMGGQGARTQYF. CDR3 in DNA: TGTGCCGGCATGGGTGGACAGGGGGCGCGGACGCAGTATTTT.

This clonotype has just a few counts. V is TRBV25-1 and J is TRBJ1-2; no firm D call. The germline V gene encodes CDR1 MGHDK and CDR2 SYGVNS. This CDR3 is 13 amino acids long. Between the trimmed V and J ends, which lost 5 bases and 5 bases, there was a span of 12 bases. CDR3 bases: TGTGCCAGCAGTCCGAATGGGAAATATGGCTACACCTTC. The encoded protein is CASSPNGKYGYTF.

This clonotype showed up many times. The V gene is TRBV28, the J gene TRBJ2-7; 8 nucleotides match TRBD1. The CDR3 has 13 residues. Germline CDR1 and CDR2: MDHEN and SYDVKM. Unmatched junction bases numbered 5, after V lost 3 bases and J lost 7 bases. CDR3 in amino acids: CASSLQGAGEQYF. In DNA, the CDR3 is TGTGCCAGCAGTTTGCAGGGGGCGGGGGAGCAGTACTTC.

This clonotype was seen ten or more times. The J gene is TRBJ1-2, the V gene TRBV11-2; D not certain. This CDR3 is 12 amino acids long. Trimming removed 5 bases from V and 7 bases from J, with 11 bases in between. CDR1 and CDR2 from the germline V gene are SGHAT and FQNNGV. In nucleotides, the CDR3 is TGTGCCAGCAGCCCGAGTATAGGTGGCTACACCTTC. Translated, it gives CASSPSIGGYTF.

Here the CDR3 reads CASKRGWGQPQHF. The CDR3 nucleotides are TGTGCCAGCAAAAGGGGTTGGGGTCAGCCCCAGCATTTT. V and J are TRBV12-3 or TRBV12-4 and TRBJ1-5, with D possibly TRBD1 on 5 matching bases. Deletions cut 7 bases from V and 6 bases from J, with 13 bases between. The CDR3 is 13 amino acids.

This clonotype has ten or more counts. The chain employs TRBV28 and TRBJ1-1, with no clear D. The CDR3 spans 14 residues. Germline V gene lookup returns CDR1 MDHEN and CDR2 SYDVKM. With 5 bases removed from V and 5 bases from J, the gap between germline ends came to 15 bases. The CDR3 region is CASSPTRPATEAFF. The CDR3 region has the DNA TGTGCCAGCAGTCCCACCCGACCAGCTACTGAAGCTTTCTTT.